This TCR beta chain appears in the sequencing data of a study of shared clonotypes between healthy human individuals (dated by TCRdb to 2020 to 2021). Background for the entire study: Three men and a couple of women, aged 18 to 49 years, made up the cohort. Blood TCR repertoires of roughly 5 healthy adults were deeply sequenced to estimate repertoire size and the extent of clonotype sharing between individuals. To increase sequencing depth and limit assay-specific biases, different laboratories used diverse techniques to prepare libraries and sequence TCR repertoires. Each donor's leukapheresis produced roughly between roughly 0.94 and 9.5 billion PBMCs. Overall study outcomes, separate from this receptor: Pairwise subsampling led to the expectation that sequencing depth would affect the degree of clonotype sharing among donors. Because the study included only a small number of donors, the genetic and exposure-history diversity represented was limited. Sampling was restricted to blood, and TCR repertoires in tissues likely differ from the TCR repertoires found in blood.

Donors were healthy HIV-negative adults with no recently reported acute infections or vaccinations. Every donor was a Caucasian adult living in Nashville, Tennessee, USA. In the unsorted samples, roughly 90 million PBMCs were counted, and genomic DNA was extracted using the QIAamp DNA Blood Mini kit. After blood collection by leukapheresis, PBMCs were isolated using Ficoll-Histopaque density gradient centrifugation and then cryopreserved in the vapor phase of liquid nitrogen. Using the deep immunoSEQ assay, TCR CDR3 regions were amplified from genomic DNA by multiplex PCR. For each cell subset, the extracted genomic DNA was distributed evenly across all wells of several immunoSEQ 96-well plates, and each plate served as one replicate. For unsorted PBMC, roughly 330 ng of genomic DNA, equivalent to roughly 30,000 T cell genomes, went into each replicate PCR. Ten immunoSEQ deep assay plates were used to sequence unsorted PBMC genomic DNA. Purified libraries were measured with a Qubit 3.0 fluorometer, size-checked on a Bioanalyzer 2100, and measured again with the KAPA Library Quantification kit. Every immunoSEQ 96-well plate was sequenced on a separate single-read 150-cycle Illumina NextSeq 550 flow cell. On the authors' methods: The immunoSEQ output contained only junctional sequences without quality scores, so filtering could not match that applied to full-length reads. To assign V/J genes and CDR3, sequences were annotated against IMGT germline references using PyIR, a Python wrapper for IgBLAST v1.9. Reads with weak V/J assignments (E-value above 1e-6), missing CDR3, stop codons, out-of-frame junctions, or ambiguous translated residues were removed. V3J clonotypes were defined by identical inferred V gene, J gene, and CDR3 amino acid sequence. To compute the percentage overlap between repertoires, the number of shared unique clonotypes was divided by the size of the smaller repertoire. Repertoire richness was assessed with RTK rarefaction, the Chao1 estimator, and Recon v2.1 estimates of unobserved clonotypes. What TCRdb holds here is the immuneACCESS table cut down to in-frame rearrangements. Part of the clones is not present; checked against another copy, under half of the missing clones reflect an unresolved V gene, and the others are unexplained. V and J calls and clone size are as listed in that table; D and trimming were resolved from the DNA. The table for this sample lists hundreds of thousands of clones; around 77% of them were counted only once. The top ten clonotypes cover 12% of the sample.

CDR1 and CDR2, looked up from the germline V gene, are SGHDT and YYEEEE. Counted from cysteine to phenylalanine, this CDR3 has 14 amino acids. Here the CDR3 DNA is all that survives: 42 bases in frame from base 1. The V end loses 1 base and the J end loses 2 bases, and a stretch of 10 bases separates them. Regarding this clone: The clone's antigen remains unknown. It has no much larger one-base neighbor in the sample; base qualities were not kept.

Sequencing used PBMCs. The chain uses TRBV5-6 and TRBJ2-7; the D gene assignment is ambiguous. The sequence was collected from a woman in her forties in good health. Some clones in this sample may be carry-over from other donors' samples. The sequenced DNA is TGTGCCAGCAGCTTGTGGCGCACAACCTACGAGCAGTACTTC. The translation is CASSLWRTTYEQYF.